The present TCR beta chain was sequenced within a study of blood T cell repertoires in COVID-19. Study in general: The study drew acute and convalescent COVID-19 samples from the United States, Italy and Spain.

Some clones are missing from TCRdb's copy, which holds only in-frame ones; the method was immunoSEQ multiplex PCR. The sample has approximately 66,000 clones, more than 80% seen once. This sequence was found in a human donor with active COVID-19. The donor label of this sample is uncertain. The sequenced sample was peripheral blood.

The CDR3 nucleotides read TGTGCCAGCAGTTACGAGGGCCGGGAGTACGAGCAGTACTTC. This sequence encodes CASSYEGREYEQYF. The rearrangement links TRBV6-2 or TRBV6-3 to TRBJ2-7; D possibly corresponds to TRBD2 (6 bases). CDR3 length: 14 residues. Trimming removed 2 bases at V and 4 bases at J, with 12 bases between. Per the germline V gene, CDR1 is MNHEY and CDR2 is SVGEGT.